The 28 T cell receptor beta chains below all came from one sample that was sequenced in a study of Ad26.COV2.S vaccination and SARS-CoV-2 variants. Sequencing was performed with immunoSEQ multiplex PCR; in TCRdb, only in-frame clones are kept and a portion is missing. The data hold more than 350,000 clones, with 90% observed a single time. Indicated treatment: around 19 received Ad26.COV2.S at low or high dose, single or two shots; roughly five received placebo; per-sample allocation not given. Samples came from day 63 after the first vaccine or placebo injection. The sequencing here drew on peripheral blood, taken in a trial of Ad26.COV2.S vaccine versus placebo. All receptors come from a person between 18 and 60 years old who received the Ad26.COV2.S COVID-19 vaccine or a placebo.

The V and J genes are TRBV6-2 or TRBV6-3 and TRBJ2-2, with D unresolved. In germline, CDR1 is MNHEY, CDR2 SVGEGT. Trimming left V 2 bases short and J 3 bases short, with 7 bases between. There are 14 residues in the CDR3. The CDR3 region has the DNA TGTGCCAGCAGTTACCGGTGGTACACCGGGGAGCTGTTTTTT. Translated, it gives CASSYRWYTGELFF.

The chain joins TRBV3-1 (or the pseudogene TRBV3-2) to TRBJ2-7; 8 positions match TRBD1. Trimming at V came to 1 base and at J to 4 bases, leaving 6 bases not matched to a gene. Germline lookup yields CDR1 LGHDT and CDR2 YNNKEL (reference sequence). This CDR3 region has 15 residues. The CDR3 region is CASSQGTGFMYEQYF. CDR3 coding DNA: TGTGCCAGCAGCCAAGGGACAGGGTTTATGTACGAGCAGTACTTC.

V usage is TRBV5-1 and J usage is TRBJ1-2; 9 bases are a match to TRBD1. The CDR3 contains 20 residues. After removal of 2 bases from V and 4 bases from J, the junction contained 21 bases not matched to a gene. Germline V lookup: CDR1 SGHRS, CDR2 YFSETQ. The DNA for the CDR3 is TGCGCCAGCAGCTTTGCCCTAGGGACAGGGACTTTGGCACGTAGCTATGGCTACACCTTC. It translates to CASSFALGTGTLARSYGYTF. Supplemented by reference TRBV5-1 and TRBJ1-2, the full variable domain reads KAGVTQTPRYLIKTRGQQVTLSCSPISGHRSVSWYQQTPGQGLQFLFEYFSETQRNKGNFPGRFSGRQFSNSRSEMNVSTLELGDSALYLCASSFALGTGTLARSYGYTFGSGTRLTVV.

This rearrangement joins TRBV9 to TRBJ2-5, with 7 positions matching TRBD1. CDR1 is SGDLS and CDR2 is YYNGEE in the germline V gene. There are 17 residues in the CDR3. The ends lost 3 bases at V and 3 bases at J; junction bases unmatched: 14. In nucleotides, the CDR3 is TGTGCCAGCAGCGCGGGGACAGACGGCGGAACAAAAGAGACCCAGTACTTC. This translates into CASSAGTDGGTKETQYF.

The V and J genes are TRBV6-5 and TRBJ1-1, with 10 bases identical to TRBD1. Trimming took 6 bases from V and 0 from J; bases not matched to a gene: 4. Germline V gene lookup returns CDR1 MNHEY and CDR2 SVGAGI. The CDR3 spans 15 residues. CDR3 region: CASRLGTGVNTEAFF. CDR3 sequence (DNA): TGTGCCAGCAGGTTGGGGACAGGGGTGAACACTGAAGCTTTCTTT.

The chain combines TRBV7-9 with TRBJ2-7; weak D call: TRBD1 (6 bases). Between the trimmed V and J ends, which lost 0 bases and 3 bases, there was a span of 15 bases. The length of the CDR3 is 16 residues. CDR1 is SEHNR, CDR2 FQNEAQ, per germline (reference sequence). In nucleotides, the CDR3 is TGTGCCAGCAGCTTAGCGCCAGGGGCCCCAAACTACGAGCAGTACTTC. Its translation is CASSLAPGAPNYEQYF. The whole variable domain, remainder taken from reference TRBV7-9 and TRBJ2-7, is DTGVSQNPRHKITKRGQNVTFRCDPISEHNRLYWYRQTLGQGPEFLTYFQNEAQLEKSRLLSDRFSAERPKGSFSTLEIQRTEQGDSAMYLCASSLAPGAPNYEQYFGPGTRLTVT.

This clone was detected only once. The chain uses TRBV5-1 and TRBJ1-6; TRBD1 aligns across 11 bases. CDR3 length: 16 amino acids. After removal of 4 bases from V and 11 bases from J, the junction contained 11 bases not matched to a gene. From germline, CDR1 is SGHRS and CDR2 YFSETQ. CDR3 sequence (DNA): TGCGCCAGCAGCCCCGAAGGGGACAGGGGGTTGGCACCCCTCCACTTT. Its protein is CASSPEGDRGLAPLHF.

The rearrangement joins TRBV24-1 to TRBJ2-1, with 8 bases matching TRBD2. This CDR3 has 16 amino acids. Germline CDR1 and CDR2: KGHDR and SFDVKD. V lost 0 bases and J lost 7; bases outside the gene matches: 7. As DNA, the CDR3 is TGTGCCACCAGTGATTTGCGGGGGGGTAGCGTGAATGAGCAGTTCTTC. It yields the protein CATSDLRGGSVNEQFF.

The chain recombines TRBV6-2 or TRBV6-3 with TRBJ1-2, with D tentatively TRBD1 (5 bases). Germline loops: CDR1 MNHEY, CDR2 SVGEGT. The V gene lost 2 bases and the J gene lost 2 bases, with 15 bases spanning the gap. CDR3 length: 16 amino acids. The CDR3 DNA sequence: TGTGCCAGCAGTTACCCGCACAGGCCCATGAACTATGGCTACACCTTC. Translating it yields CASSYPHRPMNYGYTF.

This chain links TRBV6-1 with TRBJ1-3; 7 bases match TRBD1. Germline V gene data show CDR1 as MNHNS and CDR2 as SASEGT. The CDR3 is made up of 14 amino acids. With 0 bases clipped from V and 4 bases from J, the junction kept 0 bases outside the gene matches. In nucleotides, the CDR3 is TGTGCCAGCAGTGAAGCGGGACAGGGAAACACCATATATTTT. Protein product: CASSEAGQGNTIYF.

This CDR3 is CASSLRPDSYNEQFF. CDR3 in DNA: TGTGCCAGCAGCTTAAGACCCGACTCCTACAATGAGCAGTTCTTC. V is TRBV7-3 and J is TRBJ2-1; D is unresolved. This CDR3 has 15 residues. Per germline, CDR1 SGHTA and CDR2 FQGTGA. The V end was cut by 1 base, the J end by 0 bases, with 7 bases between.

The chain employs TRBV19 and TRBJ2-7, with a tentative D call TRBD2 (7 bases). This CDR3 comprises 15 residues. Between the trimmed V and J ends, which lost 1 base and 5 bases, there was a span of 15 bases. Germline assignment: CDR1 LNHDA and CDR2 SQIVND (reference sequence). The CDR3 DNA follows: TGTGCCAGTAGTATAGTTGGGGGGGCGTCTAACGAGCAGTACTTC. It is translated as CASSIVGGASNEQYF.

The genes are TRBV27 and TRBJ1-5; possible D gene TRBD1, 5 bases. Germline loops: CDR1 MNHEY, CDR2 SMNVEV (reference sequence). This CDR3 is 16 amino acids long. Trimming removed 5 bases at V and 6 bases at J, with 20 bases between. The CDR3 loop reads CASSPLDGLGGQPQHF. The CDR3 region has the DNA TGTGCCAGCAGTCCATTGGATGGGCTGGGGGGTCAGCCCCAGCATTTT.

V and J are TRBV10-3 and TRBJ2-6, with D hard to call. The germline CDR1 and CDR2 sequences are ENHRY and SYGVKD. Deletions cut 6 bases from V and 0 bases from J, with 9 bases between. The CDR3 has 15 amino acids. CDR3 nucleotide sequence: TGTGCCATCAGGGAAGGGCCCTCTGGGGCCAACGTCCTGACTTTC. Translated: CAIREGPSGANVLTF.

The genes are TRBV7-6 and TRBJ1-4; no definite D call. V lost 0 bases and J 8 bases, leaving 13 bases between the germline ends. The CDR3 is 15 amino acids. Germline V gene sequence: CDR1 SGHVS, CDR2 FNYEAQ. Here the CDR3 reads CASSLAPVGREKLFF. The CDR3 nucleotides are TGTGCCAGCAGCTTAGCGCCCGTCGGTAGAGAAAAACTGTTTTTT.

The chain couples TRBV4-3 to TRBJ1-1; a possible D gene is TRBD1 (6 bases). The CDR3 contains 13 residues. The germline CDR1 and CDR2 sequences are LGHNA and YSLEER. V dropped 8 bases and J dropped 4 bases, with 14 bases sitting between them. This CDR3 reads CASSPRGSTEAFF. In DNA form, the CDR3 reads TGCGCCAGCTCCCCCAGGGGAAGCACTGAAGCTTTCTTT.

This sequence joins TRBV19 and TRBJ2-2, with a weak D call TRBD1 (6 bases). The CDR3 covers 15 residues. CDR1 is LNHDA, CDR2 SQIVND, per germline (reference sequence). Trimming shortened V by 4 bases and J by 1 base, and 10 bases separated the two germline ends. The CDR3 spells CASSKKTGNTGELFF. The CDR3 DNA is TGTGCCAGTAGTAAAAAGACAGGGAACACCGGGGAGCTGTTTTTT. Full variable domain (missing parts from reference TRBV19 and TRBJ2-2): DGGITQSPKYLFRKEGQNVTLSCEQNLNHDAMYWYRQDPGQGLRLIYYSQIVNDFQKGDIAEGYSVSREKKESFPLTVTSAQKNPTAFYLCASSKKTGNTGELFFGEGSRLTVL.

This rearrangement joins TRBV1 to TRBJ2-5; TRBD2 is taken as the D call from the table, unchecked against the DNA. TRBV1 is a recognized pseudogene. The CDR3 length is 21 residues. CDR3 in amino acids: CTSSQVAPPTSGRAVQETQYF. DNA of the CDR3: TGCACCAGCAGCCAAGTAGCCCCCCCGACTAGCGGGAGGGCCGTCCAAGAGACCCAGTACTTC.

This clone was recorded only once. The V call is TRBV7-9, the J call TRBJ2-3, with unresolved D. Trimming left V 3 bases short and J 5 bases short, with 9 bases between. Germline assignment: CDR1 SEHNR and CDR2 FQNEAQ (reference sequence). The CDR3 is 13 residues long. The CDR3: CASSLRTVDTQYF. The DNA for the CDR3 is TGTGCCAGCAGCTTGCGGACGGTAGATACGCAGTATTTT.

V usage is TRBV4-1 and J usage is TRBJ2-1, with 10 bases aligning to TRBD2. The CDR3 extends over 17 amino acids. Germline V gene sequence: CDR1 MGHRA, CDR2 YSYEKL. Losses at the gene ends were 1 base for V and 4 bases for J; bases not matched to a gene: 7. CDR3 DNA sequence: TGCGCCAGCAGCCAAGGACTACTAGCGGGATTTTACAATGAGCAGTTCTTC. This gives the protein CASSQGLLAGFYNEQFF.

V usage is TRBV30 and J usage is TRBJ2-1; D call uncertain. CDR1 is GTSNPN, CDR2 SVGIG, per germline (reference sequence). Trimming removed 0 bases from V and 5 bases from J, with 5 bases in between. The length of the CDR3 is 12 residues. This chain's CDR3 is CAWSVTNNEQFF. CDR3 nucleotide sequence: TGTGCCTGGAGTGTCACAAACAATGAGCAGTTCTTC.

This clone was detected once. The chain recombines TRBV6-6 with TRBJ2-1; 7 bases are shared with TRBD2. The CDR3 has 14 residues. CDR1 and CDR2 (germline): MNHNY, SVGAGI (reference sequence). With V trimmed by 6 bases and J by 6 bases, 8 bases remained unmatched. As DNA, the CDR3 is TGTGCCAGCAGGTCGGCGGGAGAGGGCAATGAGCAGTTCTTC. As protein: CASRSAGEGNEQFF.

The chain recombines TRBV28 with TRBJ1-2; tentative D call: TRBD1 (6 bases). Trimming cost V 2 bases and J 0 bases, with 13 bases left between them. Germline V lookup: CDR1 MDHEN, CDR2 SYDVKM. This CDR3 has 16 residues. CDR3 in DNA: TGTGCCAGCAGTTTAAGTCCCGGGGGCTCTAACTATGGCTACACCTTC. This encodes CASSLSPGGSNYGYTF.

This sequence joins TRBV28 and TRBJ2-7, with D possibly being TRBD2 (5 bases). Per the germline V gene, CDR1 is MDHEN and CDR2 is SYDVKM. The CDR3 has 16 amino acids. V lost 4 bases and J lost 2, with 18 bases in between. CDR3 region: CASSSPGEEAAYEQYF. The CDR3 coding sequence is TGTGCCAGCAGTTCCCCCGGGGAAGAGGCTGCCTACGAGCAGTACTTC.

This sequence joins TRBV27 and TRBJ2-4; D gene unclear. The CDR3 is 16 residues long. Trimming took 1 base from V and 1 from J, leaving 11 bases between them. The germline CDR1 and CDR2 sequences are MNHEY and SMNVEV (reference sequence). The CDR3 sequence is CASSLWSGVAKNIQYF. The CDR3 DNA is TGTGCCAGCAGTTTATGGTCCGGTGTGGCCAAAAACATTCAGTACTTC.

The rearrangement links TRBV3-1 (or the pseudogene TRBV3-2) to TRBJ1-4; the D gene is possibly TRBD1 (6 bases). The V and J ends lost 9 bases and 4 bases respectively, with 33 bases between them. CDR1 LGHDT and CDR2 YNNKEL come from the germline V gene (reference sequence). The CDR3 spans 20 residues. CDR3 sequence: CARPAPLRGHGLMFNEKLFF. Written as DNA, the CDR3 is TGTGCCAGACCCGCTCCCCTCCGGGGGCACGGCCTAATGTTTAATGAAAAACTGTTTTTT.

V usage is TRBV24-1 and J usage is TRBJ2-1; D not certain. Trimming took 3 bases from V and 7 from J, leaving 18 bases between them. Germline CDR1 reads KGHDR; CDR2 reads SFDVKD. The length of the CDR3 is 16 residues. DNA for the CDR3: TGTGCCACCAGTGATCCGATCCGTGGAATGAGGAATGAGCAGTTCTTC. This gives the protein CATSDPIRGMRNEQFF.

The gene calls are TRBV6-5 and TRBJ2-1; D is possibly TRBD2 (6 bases). Per the germline V gene, CDR1 is MNHEY and CDR2 is SVGAGI. This CDR3 comprises 15 residues. The germline V and J ends were trimmed by 5 bases and 5 bases, with 16 bases remaining between them. The CDR3 DNA reads TGTGCCAGCAGTCCGGGACTTAAAACAAACAATGAGCAGTTCTTC. This encodes CASSPGLKTNNEQFF.